Here is one T cell receptor (beta chain) with its context. This entry is derived from a study of blood T cell repertoires in COVID-19. Whole-study context: Sites in the United States, Italy and Spain provided acute and convalescent COVID-19 samples. Sample material is recorded as cDNA or gDNA derived from T cells, B-cell-depleted T cells, or PBMCs.

The length of the CDR3 is 14 residues. Germline CDR1 MNHEY, CDR2 SVGAGI. The trim removed 2 bases at V and 6 bases at J, leaving 4 bases unmatched. In the original processing: Reference gene primers were amplified, and this amplification served to estimate nucleated cell counts. TCRdb's table, derived via immunoSEQ multiplex PCR, lists solely in-frame clones and lacks some. V, J and clone size are taken as reported in that table, and D and trimming were inferred from the DNA itself. The repertoire has about 110,000 clones, nearly 90% of them found once; the top ten carry around 4.4%. Sequencing was carried out using peripheral blood. This clonotype originated in a human donor in a cohort sampled during active COVID-19. V and J are TRBV6-5 and TRBJ1-2, with 9 bases fitting TRBD1. The CDR3 reads CASSYRTGADGYTF. CDR3 DNA sequence: TGTGCCAGCAGTTACCGGACAGGGGCAGATGGCTACACCTTC.